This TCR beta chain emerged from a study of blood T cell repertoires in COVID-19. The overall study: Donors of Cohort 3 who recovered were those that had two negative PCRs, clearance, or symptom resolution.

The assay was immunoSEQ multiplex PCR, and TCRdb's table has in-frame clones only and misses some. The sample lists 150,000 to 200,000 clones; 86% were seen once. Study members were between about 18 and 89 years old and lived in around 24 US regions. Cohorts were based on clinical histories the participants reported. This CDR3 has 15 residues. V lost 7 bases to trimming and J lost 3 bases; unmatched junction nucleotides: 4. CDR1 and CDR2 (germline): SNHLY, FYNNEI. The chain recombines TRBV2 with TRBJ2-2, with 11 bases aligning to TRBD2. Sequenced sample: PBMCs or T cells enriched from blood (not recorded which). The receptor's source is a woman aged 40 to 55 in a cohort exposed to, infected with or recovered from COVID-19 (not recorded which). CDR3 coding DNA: TGTGCCAGCAATAGCGGGAGGGCCGACACCGGGGAGCTGTTTTTT. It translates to CASNSGRADTGELFF.